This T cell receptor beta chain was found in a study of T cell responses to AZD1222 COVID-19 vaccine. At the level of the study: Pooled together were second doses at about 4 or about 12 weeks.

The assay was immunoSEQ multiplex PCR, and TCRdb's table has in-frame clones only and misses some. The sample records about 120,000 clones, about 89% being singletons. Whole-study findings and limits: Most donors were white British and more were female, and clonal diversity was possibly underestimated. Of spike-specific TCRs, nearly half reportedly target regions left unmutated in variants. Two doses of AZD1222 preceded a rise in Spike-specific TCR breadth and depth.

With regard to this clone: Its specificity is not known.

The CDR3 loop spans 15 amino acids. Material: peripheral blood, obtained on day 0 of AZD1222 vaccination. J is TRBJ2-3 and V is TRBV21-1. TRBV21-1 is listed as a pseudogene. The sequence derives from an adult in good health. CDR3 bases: TGTGCCAGCATCCCTTTCAACCACAGCACAGATACGCAGTATTTT. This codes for CASIPFNHSTDTQYF.